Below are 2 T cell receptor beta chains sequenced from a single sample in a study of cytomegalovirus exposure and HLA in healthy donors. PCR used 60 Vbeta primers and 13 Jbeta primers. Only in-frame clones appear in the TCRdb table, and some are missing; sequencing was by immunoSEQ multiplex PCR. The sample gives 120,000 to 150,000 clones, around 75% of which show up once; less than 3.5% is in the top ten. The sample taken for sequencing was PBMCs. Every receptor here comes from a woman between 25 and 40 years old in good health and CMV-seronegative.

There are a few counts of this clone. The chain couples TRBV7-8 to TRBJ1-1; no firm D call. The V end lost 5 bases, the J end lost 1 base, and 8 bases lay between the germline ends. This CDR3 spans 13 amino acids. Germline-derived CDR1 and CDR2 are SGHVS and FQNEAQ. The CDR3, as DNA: TGTGCCAGCAGCGGGAGACCGAACACTGAAGCTTTCTTT. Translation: CASSGRPNTEAFF.

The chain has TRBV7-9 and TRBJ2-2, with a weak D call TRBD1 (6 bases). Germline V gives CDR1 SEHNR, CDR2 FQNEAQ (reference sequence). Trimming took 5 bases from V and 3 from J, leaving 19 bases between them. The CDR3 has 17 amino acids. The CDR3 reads CASSTPEQGFYTGELFF. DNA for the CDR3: TGTGCCAGCAGCACCCCGGAACAGGGTTTTTACACCGGGGAGCTGTTTTTT.